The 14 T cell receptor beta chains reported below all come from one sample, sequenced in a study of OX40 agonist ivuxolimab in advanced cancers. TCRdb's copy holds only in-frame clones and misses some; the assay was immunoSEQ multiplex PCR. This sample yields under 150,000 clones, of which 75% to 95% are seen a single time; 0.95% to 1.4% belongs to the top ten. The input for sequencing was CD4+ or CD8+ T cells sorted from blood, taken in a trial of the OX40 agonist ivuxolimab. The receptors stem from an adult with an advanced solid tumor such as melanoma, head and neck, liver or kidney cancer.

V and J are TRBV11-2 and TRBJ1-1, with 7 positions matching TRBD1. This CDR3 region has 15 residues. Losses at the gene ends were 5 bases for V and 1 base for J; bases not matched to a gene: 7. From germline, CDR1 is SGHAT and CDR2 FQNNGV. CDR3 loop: CASSHIRDRNTEAFF. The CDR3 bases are TGTGCCAGCAGCCACATCAGGGACAGGAACACTGAAGCTTTCTTT.

The CDR3 DNA reads as TGTGCCAGCAGCTGGGGGGGTGGACATGCAGGGGAGACCCAGTACTTC. This sequence encodes CASSWGGGHAGETQYF. The V gene is TRBV11-1, the J gene TRBJ2-5, with 7 bases aligning to TRBD2. V dropped 4 bases and J dropped 5; count of bases not matched to a gene: 13. The CDR3 has 16 amino acids. Germline lookup yields CDR1 SGHAT and CDR2 FQDESV (reference sequence).

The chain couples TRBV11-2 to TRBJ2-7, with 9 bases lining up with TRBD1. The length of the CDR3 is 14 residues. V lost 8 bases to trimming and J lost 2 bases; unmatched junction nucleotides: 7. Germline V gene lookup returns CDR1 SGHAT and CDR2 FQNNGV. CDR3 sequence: CASGSRQGAYEQYF. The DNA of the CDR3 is TGTGCCAGCGGATCTAGACAGGGGGCCTACGAGCAGTACTTC.

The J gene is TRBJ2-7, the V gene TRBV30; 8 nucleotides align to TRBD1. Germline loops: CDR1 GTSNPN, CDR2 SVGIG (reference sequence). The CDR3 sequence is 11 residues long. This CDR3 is CAGQGAYEQYF. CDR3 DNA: TGTGCTGGACAGGGTGCCTACGAGCAGTACTTC.

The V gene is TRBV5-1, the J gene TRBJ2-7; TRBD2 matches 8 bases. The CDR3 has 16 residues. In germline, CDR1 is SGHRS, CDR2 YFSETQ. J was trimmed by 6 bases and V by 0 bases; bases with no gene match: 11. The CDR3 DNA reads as TGCGCCAGCAGCTTGGAACTAGGACTAGCTCCCCCCGAGCAGTACTTC. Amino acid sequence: CASSLELGLAPPEQYF.

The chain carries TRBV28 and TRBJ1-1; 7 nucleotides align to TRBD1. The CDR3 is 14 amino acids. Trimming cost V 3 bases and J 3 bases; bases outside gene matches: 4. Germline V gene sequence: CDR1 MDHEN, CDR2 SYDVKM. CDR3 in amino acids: CASSLGDRDTEAFF. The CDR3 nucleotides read TGTGCCAGCAGTTTGGGAGACAGGGACACTGAAGCTTTCTTT.

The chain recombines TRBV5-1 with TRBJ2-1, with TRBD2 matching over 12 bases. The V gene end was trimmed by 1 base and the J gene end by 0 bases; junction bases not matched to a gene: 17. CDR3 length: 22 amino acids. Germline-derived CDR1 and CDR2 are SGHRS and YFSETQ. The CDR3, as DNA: TGCGCCAGCAGCTTGCCTGGAGGGGCTAGCGGGAGGGCCGCGAGCTCCTACAATGAGCAGTTCTTC. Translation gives CASSLPGGASGRAASSYNEQFF.

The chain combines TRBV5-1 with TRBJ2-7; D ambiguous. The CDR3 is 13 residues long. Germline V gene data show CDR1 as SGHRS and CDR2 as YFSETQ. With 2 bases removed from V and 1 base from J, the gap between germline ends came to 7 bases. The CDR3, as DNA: TGCGCCAGCAGCTTTGACGGGTCCTACGAGCAGTACTTC. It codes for CASSFDGSYEQYF. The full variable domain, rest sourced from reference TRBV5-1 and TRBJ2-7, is KAGVTQTPRYLIKTRGQQVTLSCSPISGHRSVSWYQQTPGQGLQFLFEYFSETQRNKGNFPGRFSGRQFSNSRSEMNVSTLELGDSALYLCASSFDGSYEQYFGPGTRLTVT.

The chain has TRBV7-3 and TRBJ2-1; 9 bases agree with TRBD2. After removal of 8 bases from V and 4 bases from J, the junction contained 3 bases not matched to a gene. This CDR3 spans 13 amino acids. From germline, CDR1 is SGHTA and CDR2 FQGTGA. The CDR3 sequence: CASASGMYNEQFF. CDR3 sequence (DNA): TGTGCCAGCGCTAGCGGGATGTACAATGAGCAGTTCTTC.

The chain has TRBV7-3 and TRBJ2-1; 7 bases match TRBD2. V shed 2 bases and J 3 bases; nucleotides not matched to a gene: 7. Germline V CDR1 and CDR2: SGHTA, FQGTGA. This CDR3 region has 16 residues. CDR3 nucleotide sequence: TGTGCCAGCAGCTTAGAGGCGGGAGTGGTCTACAATGAGCAGTTCTTC. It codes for CASSLEAGVVYNEQFF.

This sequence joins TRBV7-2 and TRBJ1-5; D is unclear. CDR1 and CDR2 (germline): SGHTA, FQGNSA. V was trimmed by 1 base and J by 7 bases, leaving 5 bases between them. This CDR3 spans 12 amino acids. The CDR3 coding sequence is TGTGCCAGCAGCTTAGATGGCCAGCCCCAGCATTTT. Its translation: CASSLDGQPQHF. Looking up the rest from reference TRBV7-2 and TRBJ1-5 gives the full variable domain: GAGVSQSPSNKVTEKGKDVELRCDPISGHTALYWYRQSLGQGLEFLIYFQGNSAPDKSGLPSDRFSAERTGGSVSTLTIQRTQQEDSAVYLCASSLDGQPQHFGDGTRLSIL.

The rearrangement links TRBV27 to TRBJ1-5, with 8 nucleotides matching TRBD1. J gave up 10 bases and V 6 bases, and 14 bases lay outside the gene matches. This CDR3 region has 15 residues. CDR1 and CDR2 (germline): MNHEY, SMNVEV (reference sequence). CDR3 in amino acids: CASSRGQVSGSPQHF. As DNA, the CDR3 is TGTGCCAGCAGCCGGGGACAGGTCTCAGGGAGCCCCCAGCATTTT.

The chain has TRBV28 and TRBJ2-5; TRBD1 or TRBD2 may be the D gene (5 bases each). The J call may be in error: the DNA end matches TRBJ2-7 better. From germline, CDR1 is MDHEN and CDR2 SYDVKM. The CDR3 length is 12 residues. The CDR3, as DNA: TGTGCCAGCAGCGGGGACCCCTACGAGCAGTACTTC. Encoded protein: CASSGDPYEQYF.

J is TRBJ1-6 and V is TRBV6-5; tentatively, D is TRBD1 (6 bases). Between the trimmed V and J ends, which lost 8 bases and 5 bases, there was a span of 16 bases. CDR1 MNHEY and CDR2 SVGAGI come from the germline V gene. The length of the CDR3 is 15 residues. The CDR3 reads CASSKGGSNNSPLHF. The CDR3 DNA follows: TGTGCCAGCTCAAAGGGGGGCTCGAATAATTCACCCCTCCACTTT.